Listed here is a single T cell receptor (beta chain). This clone's antigen is unknown. Base quality data are lacking; no much larger clone is found one base away. The record originates from a study of blood T cell repertoires in COVID-19 (dated by TCRdb to the early 2020s). About the investigation overall: Collaborator samples came from the United States, Italy and Spain and covered acute and convalescent phases of COVID-19. Where HLA class I and class II types were available, the types were taken from metadata supplied by the sample provider, not from assay-based typing. The repertoires were made available in a free public database intended to serve as a resource for research on the immune response to SARS-CoV-2. The dataset comprised deeply sampled blood TCRbeta repertoires from subjects exposed to, actively infected with, or recovered from COVID-19. The sample metadata nearly always contained a de-identified subject ID, COVID-19 status, age in years and sex. The material from the prospective study consisted of cDNA or gDNA derived from T cells, B-cell-depleted T cells, or PBMCs. The samples were drawn from two sources: the first 160 participants of the ongoing ImmuneRACE study, and 1,000 to 1,500 subjects contributed by 6 global collaborators.

The immunoSEQ Assay, a bias-controlled multiplex PCR, was used to amplify TCRbeta CDR3 regions from genomic DNA. In the authors' own workflow: The number of nucleated cells in each sample was estimated by amplification of reference gene primers within the assay. To quantify the absolute abundance of each unique TCRbeta CDR3 rearrangement, sequence reads were collapsed and filtered. For each sample, productive Simpson clonality was calculated as the square root of Simpson's diversity index over productive rearrangements. The table comes from immuneACCESS by way of TCRdb, which keeps in-frame sequences with V and J called. Part of the clones is missing from these tables; in studies checked, under half for an unresolved V gene and the rest for unknown reasons. V, J and clone size are those of that table, while D and trimming were read from the DNA. The sample profile shows about 37,000 clones; roughly 90% of them were found once. The top ten clones comprise 6% to 7% of the sample.

Reading from cysteine to phenylalanine, the CDR3 counts 15 amino acids. The retained sequence is limited to the CDR3, 45 bases, with the frame set at the first base. Unmatched junction bases come to 8, with V trimmed by 3 bases and J by 7 bases. According to the germline V gene (reference sequence), CDR1 reads SGHKS and CDR2 reads YYEKEE. The research as a whole found: The amount of clinical and demographic metadata varied by source and participant and was provided uncurated.

Whole blood was collected in K2EDTA tubes by collaborating institutions according to the institutions' own protocols. For TCRbeta analysis, collaborators shipped samples as frozen whole blood, isolated PBMCs, or DNA extracted from either of those sample types. Sequencing input: peripheral blood. In this chain, TRBV5-5 is recombined with TRBJ1-4, with 8 bases aligning to TRBD1. This receptor was obtained from a human donor in a cohort sampled during active COVID-19. The CDR3 region reads CASSYSPTGVEKLFF. At the DNA level, the sequence is TGTGCCAGCAGCTACTCGCCGACAGGGGTTGAAAAACTGTTTTTT.